Shown below are 9 T cell receptor beta chains from a single sample sequenced in a study of cytomegalovirus exposure and HLA in healthy donors. The PCR employed 60 Vbeta primers together with 13 Jbeta primers. Method: immunoSEQ multiplex PCR; TCRdb's copy keeps in-frame clones and lacks some. The sample lists over 200,000 clones; roughly 75% were seen once. The sample was PBMCs. The receptors originated from a woman aged 25 to 39 in good health and CMV-seronegative.

Concerning this clone itself: Germline and junction disagree at one end, which may indicate a read error. This sequence joins TRBV7-9 and TRBJ2-3; D unclear. Germline CDR1 is SEHNR and CDR2 is FQNEAQ (reference sequence). This CDR3 has 13 residues. The CDR3 loop is CDSSSLRVDTQYF. DNA for the CDR3: TGTGACAGCAGCTCTCTCCGCGTGGATACGCAGTATTTT.

The rearrangement links TRBV29-1 to TRBJ2-7; D ambiguous. Per the germline V gene, CDR1 is SQVTM and CDR2 is ANQGSEA. The CDR3 spans 13 residues. The ends were cut back, 4 bases at V and 0 bases at J, with 10 bases in the middle. Here the CDR3 DNA reads TGCAGCGTTGTTGGCCTCGCCTCCTACGAGCAGTACTTC. It is translated as CSVVGLASYEQYF.

This clone was detected once. The rearrangement uses TRBV15 and TRBJ1-5, with D maybe TRBD1 (6 bases). CDR1 and CDR2 (germline): LNHNV, YYDKDF (reference sequence). This CDR3 spans 15 amino acids. Deletions cut 0 bases from V and 1 base from J, with 7 bases between. The CDR3 DNA reads as TGTGCCACCAGCAGAGAGGGGGCGAGCAATCAGCCCCAGCATTTT. Translating it yields CATSREGASNQPQHF.

As DNA, the CDR3 is TGTGCCAGCAGTTTCGCAGCGATCGGCACAGATACGCAGTATTTT. Residues: CASSFAAIGTDTQYF. V gene TRBV6-6 combines with J gene TRBJ2-3; D not resolved. CDR1 and CDR2 (germline): MNHNY, SVGAGI (reference sequence). The CDR3 is made up of 15 amino acids. Trimming cost V 4 bases and J 1 base, with 12 bases left between them.

V is TRBV7-9 and J is TRBJ2-3, with TRBD1 identical over 7 bases. J gave up 3 bases and V 3 bases, and 6 bases lay outside the gene matches. The CDR3 extends over 15 amino acids. Per the germline V gene, CDR1 is SEHNR and CDR2 is FQNEAQ (reference sequence). CDR3 in DNA: TGTGCCAGCAGCTTTACAGGGGATCGGACAGATACGCAGTATTTT. This sequence encodes CASSFTGDRTDTQYF.

V and J are TRBV27 and TRBJ2-7; D not certain. V was cut by 4 bases and J by 5 bases, with 18 bases left in between. The germline gives CDR1 MNHEY, CDR2 SMNVEV (reference sequence). This CDR3 is 15 amino acids long. In nucleotides, the CDR3 is TGTGCCAGCAGTTCCCCCGCGCTGGCGGAAGACGAGCAGTACTTC. This encodes CASSSPALAEDEQYF.

This clone was detected once. The chain employs TRBV5-4 and TRBJ1-1; D possibly corresponds to TRBD1 (6 bases). The CDR3 sequence is 14 residues long. Per the germline V gene, CDR1 is SGHNT and CDR2 is YYREEE (reference sequence). V lost 4 bases and J 1 base, leaving 11 bases between the germline ends. CDR3 sequence reads: CASSETGQNTEAFF. Written as DNA, the CDR3 is TGTGCCAGCAGCGAGACAGGTCAGAACACTGAAGCTTTCTTT.

The chain joins TRBV2 to TRBJ1-6, with 9 bases matching TRBD1. The CDR3 is 15 residues long. Per germline, CDR1 SNHLY and CDR2 FYNNEI. Trimming took 0 bases from V and 9 from J; bases not matched to a gene: 3. Written as DNA, the CDR3 is TGTGCCAGCAGTGAAGCGGGACAGGGCAGTTCACCCCTCCACTTT. Encoded protein: CASSEAGQGSSPLHF.

The J gene is TRBJ2-2, the V gene TRBV9; TRBD2 matches 9 bases. CDR3 size: 16 residues. CDR1 is SGDLS and CDR2 is YYNGEE in the germline V gene. V shed 1 base and J 5 bases; nucleotides not matched to a gene: 6. The CDR3 here is CASSVRASGNTGELFF. The DNA for the CDR3 is TGTGCCAGCAGCGTAAGAGCTAGCGGGAATACCGGGGAGCTGTTTTTT. Based on the CDR3 plus reference TRBV9 and TRBJ2-2, the full variable domain is DSGVTQTPKHLITATGQRVTLRCSPRSGDLSVYWYQQSLDQGLQFLIQYYNGEERAKGNILERFSAQQFPDLHSELNLSSLELGDSALYFCASSVRASGNTGELFFGEGSRLTVL.